This T cell receptor (beta chain) was retrieved from a study of Ad26.COV2.S vaccination and SARS-CoV-2 variants. Treatment here: some 19 received Ad26.COV2.S at low or high dose, single or two shots; roughly five received placebo; per-sample allocation not given. The investigators took samples on day 63 after the first vaccine or placebo injection. V was shortened by 3 bases and J by 6 bases, with 5 bases between the two germline ends. The CDR3 contains 12 residues. TCRdb keeps only in-frame clones here, not all; method: immunoSEQ multiplex PCR. The data show about 420,000 clones, over 75% seen once.

This chain joins TRBV12-3 or TRBV12-4 and TRBJ2-2; D remains unclear. The clonotype originates from a person between 18 and 65 years old who received the Ad26.COV2.S COVID-19 vaccine or a placebo. This specimen consisted of peripheral blood, obtained in a trial of Ad26.COV2.S vaccine versus placebo. In nucleotides, the CDR3 is TGTGCCAGCAGTTTGGGCGCCGGGGAGCTGTTTTTT. Residues: CASSLGAGELFF.